Following are 32 T cell receptor beta chains from one sample sequenced in a study of cytomegalovirus exposure and HLA in healthy donors. Primers: 60 Vbeta forward and 13 Jbeta reverse. Libraries were prepared by immunoSEQ multiplex PCR; TCRdb keeps only in-frame clonotypes and omits some of them. Of around 120,000 clones detected, about three quarters appear once; the ten largest clones hold around 1.9%. Sequencing was performed on PBMCs. The source is a woman in her thirties or forties in good health and CMV-seronegative.

V gene TRBV7-3 combines with J gene TRBJ1-5, with 10 bases fitting TRBD1. Germline assignment: CDR1 SGHTA and CDR2 FQGTGA. With 4 bases clipped from V and 7 bases from J, the junction kept 1 base outside the gene matches. This CDR3 spans 13 amino acids. Here the CDR3 reads CASSSTGGQPQHF. The CDR3 bases are TGTGCCAGCAGCTCGACAGGGGGCCAGCCCCAGCATTTT.

V is TRBV5-1 and J is TRBJ1-4; 8 positions agree with TRBD1. This CDR3 comprises 16 residues. The junction had 9 bases not matched to a gene; V was cut back by 4 bases and J by 4 bases. Germline loops: CDR1 SGHRS, CDR2 YFSETQ. CDR3 amino acids: CASSPATGQGNEKLFF. The CDR3 DNA sequence: TGCGCCAGCAGCCCGGCGACTGGACAGGGTAATGAAAAACTGTTTTTT.

Here the CDR3 DNA reads TGTGCCAGCAGCCCCCGGGACAGCATTTATTCACCCCTCCACTTT. Protein product: CASSPRDSIYSPLHF. This chain joins TRBV11-2 and TRBJ1-6; 7 bases align to TRBD1. CDR1 and CDR2 (germline): SGHAT, FQNNGV. This CDR3 is built from 15 residues. J lost 8 bases, V lost 5 bases, and 9 bases had no gene match.

The gene calls are TRBV18 and TRBJ2-7; the match to TRBD1 covers 10 bases. CDR3 length: 14 amino acids. Germline V gene lookup returns CDR1 KGHSH and CDR2 LQKENI. With V trimmed by 8 bases and J by 5 bases, 9 bases remained unmatched. As DNA, the CDR3 is TGTGCCAGCCCCAGGACAGGGGGGTCCGACGAGCAGTACTTC. Amino acid sequence: CASPRTGGSDEQYF.

The genes are TRBV9 and TRBJ2-3, with TRBD2 matching over 13 bases. The CDR3 spans 16 residues. Trimming at V came to 4 bases and at J to 4 bases, leaving 6 bases not matched to a gene. Germline V gene lookup returns CDR1 SGDLS and CDR2 YYNGEE. The CDR3 coding sequence is TGTGCCAGCAGCCCCGGACTAGCGGGAGACGCAGATACGCAGTATTTT. It is translated as CASSPGLAGDADTQYF.

This clone showed up just once. This rearrangement joins TRBV5-6 to TRBJ2-7; 9 bases align to TRBD2. In germline, CDR1 is SGHDT, CDR2 YYEEEE. The CDR3 runs to 16 residues. Trimming at V came to 0 bases and at J to 5 bases, leaving 9 bases not matched to a gene. This CDR3 is CASSLARLAGLDEQYF. DNA of the CDR3: TGTGCCAGCAGCTTGGCCCGCCTAGCGGGACTCGACGAGCAGTACTTC.

The chain employs TRBV18 and TRBJ2-5; 9 bases match TRBD1. The CDR3 runs 15 residues. The J segment lost 3 bases and the V segment lost 3 bases, leaving 5 bases of the junction unmatched. CDR1 KGHSH and CDR2 LQKENI come from the germline V gene. The CDR3, as DNA: TGTGCCAGCTCACCCCGGACAGGGGAGGAAGAGACCCAGTACTTC. This translates into CASSPRTGEEETQYF. Complete variable domain (other parts from reference TRBV18 and TRBJ2-5): NAGVMQNPRHLVRRRGQEARLRCSPMKGHSHVYWYRQLPEEGLKFMVYLQKENIIDESGMPKERFSAEFPKEGPSILRIQQVVRGDSAAYFCASSPRTGEEETQYFGPGTRLLVL.

As regards this clone: Other DNA variants within this sample encode the same CDR3. The rearrangement joins TRBV5-1 to TRBJ2-5; D is undetermined. There are 15 residues in the CDR3. The V and J ends lost 0 bases and 0 bases respectively, with 9 bases between them. The germline V gene encodes CDR1 SGHRS and CDR2 YFSETQ. CDR3 bases: TGCGCCAGCAGCTTGGATCCGGGTTACCAAGAGACCCAGTACTTC. Translation: CASSLDPGYQETQYF.

The CDR3 loop reads CASRNRGMTEAFF. The CDR3 nucleotides are TGTGCCAGTCGCAACAGGGGGATGACTGAAGCTTTCTTT. The V gene is TRBV19, the J gene TRBJ1-1; TRBD1 aligns across 8 bases. V shed 8 bases and J 5 bases; nucleotides not matched to a gene: 7. CDR1 LNHDA and CDR2 SQIVND come from the germline V gene (reference sequence). CDR3 size: 13 residues.

The chain links TRBV5-5 to TRBJ2-3, with 9 bases identical to TRBD1. The CDR3 has 15 residues. The germline CDR1 and CDR2 sequences are SGHKS and YYEKEE (reference sequence). Trimming cost V 4 bases and J 2 bases; bases outside gene matches: 5. The DNA of the CDR3 is TGTGCCAGCAGCGCGGGACAGGGCGCCACAGATACGCAGTATTTT. Encoded protein: CASSAGQGATDTQYF. Full variable domain (outside the CDR3, taken from reference TRBV5-5 and TRBJ2-3): DAGVTQSPTHLIKTRGQQVTLRCSPISGHKSVSWYQQVLGQGPQFIFQYYEKEERGRGNFPDRFSARQFPNYSSELNVNALLLGDSALYLCASSAGQGATDTQYFGPGTRLTVL.

V gene TRBV29-1 combines with J gene TRBJ2-2; D gene ambiguous. Trimming took off 1 base at V and 6 bases at J, with 9 bases between the two ends. Germline CDR1 SQVTM, CDR2 ANQGSEA. The CDR3 runs to 13 residues. The CDR3 nucleotides read TGCAGCGTTGAAGTTCTAGAAGCCGGGGAGCTGTTTTTT. Its protein product is CSVEVLEAGELFF.

This chain connects TRBV5-1 to TRBJ2-7; 11 bases are a match to TRBD2. This CDR3 is built from 15 residues. The germline gives CDR1 SGHRS, CDR2 YFSETQ. V trimming: 4 bases; J trimming: 2 bases; junction bases outside the gene matches: 5. The CDR3 reads CASSLTSGIAYEQYF. DNA of the CDR3: TGCGCCAGCAGCCTGACTAGCGGGATTGCCTACGAGCAGTACTTC.

V gene TRBV9 combines with J gene TRBJ1-1; D not resolved. Germline lookup yields CDR1 SGDLS and CDR2 YYNGEE. Trimming stripped 4 bases from V and 3 bases from J, with 13 bases between. The length of the CDR3 is 14 residues. The DNA for the CDR3 is TGTGCCAGCAGCCGAATCGGAGGGCACACTGAAGCTTTCTTT. Translating gives CASSRIGGHTEAFF.

Of note for this clone: This same CDR3 is encoded by further DNA sequences in the sample. V and J are TRBV10-1 and TRBJ2-5; D is possibly TRBD1 (6 bases). The V and J ends lost 9 bases and 5 bases respectively, with 16 bases between them. The CDR3 consists of 13 residues. In germline, CDR1 is WNHNN, CDR2 SYGVQD (reference sequence). DNA of the CDR3: TGCGCCAGTAGCAGACAGGAATCGGAGACCCAGTACTTC. This translates into CASSRQESETQYF.

The chain combines TRBV7-4 with TRBJ2-1; D perhaps matches TRBD1 (8 bases). The germline CDR1 and CDR2 sequences are SGHVT and SQSDAQ. CDR3 length equals 19 residues. The V end lost 5 bases, the J end lost 6 bases, and 29 bases lay between the germline ends. CDR3 region: CASSAYRGGFKGDINEQFF. DNA for the CDR3: TGTGCCAGCAGCGCCTACAGGGGGGGTTTTAAAGGAGACATCAATGAGCAGTTCTTC.

In its sample, this clone was seen once. The CDR3 DNA reads as TGTGCCAGCGGCACTAGCGGGGGCACCGGGGAGCTGTTTTTT. Protein product: CASGTSGGTGELFF. This rearrangement joins TRBV6-5 to TRBJ2-2; TRBD2 aligns across 11 bases. Germline V gene lookup returns CDR1 MNHEY and CDR2 SVGAGI. With V trimmed by 8 bases and J by 4 bases, 3 bases remained unmatched. The CDR3 is 14 amino acids.

The V call is TRBV6-1, the J call TRBJ2-5; 12 bases match TRBD2. The germline V gene encodes CDR1 MNHNS and CDR2 SASEGT. V shed 4 bases and J 1 base; nucleotides not matched to a gene: 1. The CDR3 is 15 amino acids. The CDR3 region is CASSVLAGGQETQYF. CDR3 coding DNA: TGTGCCAGCAGTGTACTAGCGGGAGGCCAAGAGACCCAGTACTTC.

V and J are TRBV11-1 and TRBJ1-1, with 8 bases lining up with TRBD1. The CDR3 is 14 amino acids. Germline V gene lookup returns CDR1 SGHAT and CDR2 FQDESV (reference sequence). V shed 5 bases, J shed 6 bases, and the junction held 8 bases outside the gene matches. The CDR3 DNA follows: TGTGCCAGCAGCCCCCCGGACAGGGCCCCTGAAGCTTTCTTT. As protein: CASSPPDRAPEAFF.

V is TRBV6-5 and J is TRBJ2-2; 14 bases agree with TRBD2. This CDR3 contains 15 residues. Trimming cost V 8 bases and J 3 bases; bases outside gene matches: 2. Germline lookup yields CDR1 MNHEY and CDR2 SVGAGI. The CDR3 DNA reads TGTGCCAGCGGGACTAGCGGGGGCTACACCGGGGAGCTGTTTTTT. The encoded protein is CASGTSGGYTGELFF.

CDR3 DNA sequence: TGCGCCAGCAGCTTGGGTTTGGGGGGTTATGGCTACACCTTC. It translates to CASSLGLGGYGYTF. The chain is built from TRBV5-1 and TRBJ1-2; D perhaps matches TRBD1 (5 bases). V was cut by 0 bases and J by 5 bases, with 11 bases left in between. The CDR3 runs to 14 residues. The germline V gene encodes CDR1 SGHRS and CDR2 YFSETQ.

The chain uses TRBV10-3 and TRBJ1-2; TRBD1 is a possible D gene (6 bases). Trimming removed 0 bases at V and 8 bases at J, with 10 bases between. Germline CDR1 and CDR2: ENHRY and SYGVKD. The CDR3 sequence is 13 residues long. This chain's CDR3 is CAISESQGRGYTF. The DNA of the CDR3 is TGTGCCATCAGTGAGTCACAGGGCCGAGGCTACACCTTC.

The chain links TRBV27 to TRBJ1-2; no definite D call. The V and J ends lost 7 bases and 4 bases respectively, with 10 bases between them. This CDR3 is 12 amino acids long. CDR1 MNHEY and CDR2 SMNVEV come from the germline V gene (reference sequence). CDR3 DNA: TGTGCCAGCAAAGACACTTTCTATGGCTACACCTTC. Translated: CASKDTFYGYTF.

V and J are TRBV7-9 and TRBJ2-3; 10 bases line up with TRBD2. The trim removed 6 bases at V and 2 bases at J, leaving 8 bases unmatched. Looked up from germline, CDR1 is SEHNR and CDR2 is FQNEAQ (reference sequence). This CDR3 has 16 residues. The CDR3 reads CASSLWTSGVTDTQYF. Written as DNA, the CDR3 is TGTGCCAGCAGTCTGTGGACTAGCGGTGTCACAGATACGCAGTATTTT.

The V and J genes are TRBV28 and TRBJ2-5; a weak D match, TRBD1 (6 bases). Judging by the DNA end, TRBJ2-7 fits better; the J call may be wrong. The germline gives CDR1 MDHEN, CDR2 SYDVKM. There are 15 residues in the CDR3. The CDR3 sequence: CASRPTGQGSYEQYF. The CDR3 bases are TGTGCCAGCAGACCAACGGGACAAGGTTCCTACGAGCAGTACTTC.

The chain combines TRBV29-1 with TRBJ1-1; TRBD1 aligns across 8 bases. V was clipped by 6 bases and J by 11 bases; unmatched bases: 5. The CDR3 length is 10 residues. Germline lookup yields CDR1 SQVTM and CDR2 ANQGSEA. The CDR3 loop is CSVRTGFAFF. The DNA of the CDR3 is TGCAGCGTGAGGACAGGGTTCGCTTTCTTT.

This clone was observed a single time. This sequence joins TRBV30 and TRBJ1-2; D is undetermined. Germline V gives CDR1 GTSNPN, CDR2 SVGIG (reference sequence). Trimming cost V 3 bases and J 0 bases, with 8 bases left between them. CDR3 size: 13 residues. In nucleotides, the CDR3 is TGTGCCTGGAGCCCGGGTGCTAACTATGGCTACACCTTC. Amino acids: CAWSPGANYGYTF.

This clone appeared a few times. V is TRBV28 and J is TRBJ2-7, with D perhaps TRBD1 (5 bases). The CDR3 is 13 residues long. CDR1 is MDHEN and CDR2 is SYDVKM in the germline V gene. Trimming shortened V by 3 bases and J by 4 bases, and 10 bases separated the two germline ends. The chain's CDR3 is CASSLLTAYEQYF. CDR3 sequence (DNA): TGTGCCAGCAGTTTGTTGACAGCATACGAGCAGTACTTC.

The chain combines TRBV28 with TRBJ1-4, with a weak D call TRBD1 (6 bases). The CDR3 extends over 16 amino acids. The germline V and J ends were trimmed by 3 bases and 5 bases, with 16 bases remaining between them. Germline lookup yields CDR1 MDHEN and CDR2 SYDVKM. The CDR3 here is CASSLLAGTFNEKLFF. CDR3 bases: TGTGCCAGCAGTTTGTTGGCCGGGACATTCAATGAAAAACTGTTTTTT.

The genes are TRBV7-9 and TRBJ2-2; 12 bases line up with TRBD2. The CDR3 totals 17 residues. Germline CDR1 is SEHNR and CDR2 is FQNEAQ (reference sequence). V lost 3 bases, J lost 2 bases, and 4 bases stayed unmatched. The CDR3 protein is CASSFLAGGPNTGELFF. The CDR3 bases are TGTGCCAGCAGCTTTCTAGCGGGAGGGCCAAACACCGGGGAGCTGTTTTTT.

This clone was detected a few times. V gene TRBV28 combines with J gene TRBJ1-1; D is perhaps TRBD1 (6 bases). Per germline, CDR1 MDHEN and CDR2 SYDVKM. With 6 bases removed from V and 5 bases from J, the gap between germline ends came to 22 bases. This CDR3 spans 16 amino acids. The chain's CDR3 is CASSVVANREGTEAFF. CDR3 coding DNA: TGTGCCAGCAGCGTGGTCGCCAACAGGGAGGGTACTGAAGCTTTCTTT.

This chain uses TRBV19 with TRBJ2-1; possibly TRBD1 for D (5 bases). Per germline, CDR1 LNHDA and CDR2 SQIVND (reference sequence). This CDR3 spans 15 amino acids. V was shortened by 3 bases and J by 0 bases, with 9 bases between the two germline ends. The CDR3 bases are TGTGCCAGTAGTATGACAGCTAACTCCTACAATGAGCAGTTCTTC. Protein sequence: CASSMTANSYNEQFF.

This clone was seen once. Other DNA sequences within the sample encode an identical CDR3. The gene calls are TRBV27 and TRBJ1-2; 8 bases line up with TRBD1. The V segment lost 6 bases and the J segment 3 bases; nucleotides outside the gene matches: 6. CDR1 and CDR2 (germline): MNHEY, SMNVEV (reference sequence). The CDR3 consists of 14 residues. CDR3 in DNA: TGTGCCAGCAGCCCAGGACAGGGACACTATGGCTACACCTTC. It translates to CASSPGQGHYGYTF.